The 23 T cell receptor beta chains below come from one sample, sequenced in a study of cytomegalovirus exposure and HLA in healthy donors. It was with 60 Vbeta and 13 Jbeta primers that the PCR ran. The assay was immunoSEQ multiplex PCR, and TCRdb's table has in-frame clones only and misses some. The profile shows some 130,000 clones, 70% to 80% of them singletons. Sequenced material: PBMCs. All receptors derive from a man aged 25-40 years in good health and CMV-seronegative.

This chain joins TRBV6-1 and TRBJ2-3; D not resolved. Between the trimmed V and J ends, which lost 5 bases and 2 bases, there was a span of 8 bases. The CDR3 length is 13 residues. Germline loops: CDR1 MNHNS, CDR2 SASEGT. CDR3: CASSPFSTDTQYF. The CDR3 bases are TGTGCCAGCAGTCCCTTCTCCACAGATACGCAGTATTTT.

The chain uses TRBV30 and TRBJ1-5; D perhaps matches TRBD1 (6 bases). Germline CDR1 GTSNPN, CDR2 SVGIG (reference sequence). This CDR3 has 15 residues. The germline V and J ends were trimmed by 0 bases and 6 bases, with 15 bases remaining between them. The CDR3 region has the DNA TGTGCCTGGAGTGTAGGGCCAGGGGTTCTTCAGCCCCAGCATTTT. Its translation is CAWSVGPGVLQPQHF.

V usage is TRBV19 and J usage is TRBJ2-5, with D unclear. The closer fit of TRBJ2-7 to the DNA end suggests the J call may be wrong. The CDR3 is made up of 13 amino acids. Germline V gene sequence: CDR1 LNHDA, CDR2 SQIVND (reference sequence). Here the CDR3 reads CASSYRLIYEQYF. CDR3 bases: TGTGCCAGTAGCTACCGCCTAATCTACGAGCAGTACTTC.

J is TRBJ2-2 and V is TRBV7-2; 10 positions match TRBD2. J gave up 4 bases and V 8 bases, and 7 bases lay outside the gene matches. The length of the CDR3 is 15 residues. Per the germline V gene, CDR1 is SGHTA and CDR2 is FQGNSA. Here the CDR3 DNA reads TGTGCCAGCTCTAGCGGGAGATCAGGCACCGGGGAGCTGTTTTTT. Protein: CASSSGRSGTGELFF.

J is TRBJ1-5 and V is TRBV7-2; D unresolved. This CDR3 region has 14 residues. Trimming took 5 bases from V and 3 from J, leaving 11 bases between them. CDR1 and CDR2 from the germline V gene are SGHTA and FQGNSA. CDR3 DNA: TGTGCCAGCAGCCCTGGGCAGGTCAATCAGCCCCAGCATTTT. Its protein is CASSPGQVNQPQHF. Looking up the rest from reference TRBV7-2 and TRBJ1-5 gives the full variable domain: GAGVSQSPSNKVTEKGKDVELRCDPISGHTALYWYRQSLGQGLEFLIYFQGNSAPDKSGLPSDRFSAERTGGSVSTLTIQRTQQEDSAVYLCASSPGQVNQPQHFGDGTRLSIL.

The V and J genes are TRBV10-1 and TRBJ2-1; D is undetermined. CDR3 length: 13 amino acids. The ends were cut back, 7 bases at V and 8 bases at J, with 15 bases in the middle. Per the germline V gene, CDR1 is WNHNN and CDR2 is SYGVQD (reference sequence). This CDR3 is CASTPGGSDEQFF. CDR3 nucleotide sequence: TGCGCCAGCACCCCAGGTGGGTCTGATGAGCAGTTCTTC.

The V call is TRBV30, the J call TRBJ2-7, with TRBD1 matching over 7 bases. Germline CDR1 is GTSNPN and CDR2 is SVGIG (reference sequence). The V segment lost 1 base and the J segment 1 base; nucleotides outside the gene matches: 4. The CDR3 totals 14 residues. CDR3 nucleotides: TGTGCCTGGAGTGGAACGACAGGGTCCTACGAGCAGTACTTC. The encoded protein is CAWSGTTGSYEQYF.

The genes are TRBV6-5 and TRBJ1-1, with TRBD1 matching 8 bases. CDR3 size: 15 residues. With 2 bases clipped from V and 8 bases from J, the junction kept 10 bases outside the gene matches. Germline CDR1 and CDR2: MNHEY and SVGAGI. The CDR3 coding sequence is TGTGCCAGCAGTTACCAAAGGGCCCAGGGGGCGGAAGCTTTCTTT. It specifies CASSYQRAQGAEAFF.

The chain employs TRBV11-2 and TRBJ2-7; D might be TRBD2 (6 bases). Per the germline V gene, CDR1 is SGHAT and CDR2 is FQNNGV. The CDR3 contains 18 residues. With 1 base removed from V and 6 bases from J, the gap between germline ends came to 25 bases. CDR3 nucleotides: TGTGCCAGCAGCTTAGTGGTCGGTCGGGGACTGTTAGTCTGCGAGCAGTACTTC. Translation: CASSLVVGRGLLVCEQYF.

The chain employs TRBV28 and TRBJ2-7; D call uncertain. This CDR3 has 13 residues. V shed 7 bases and J shed 2 bases, with 12 bases lying between them. CDR1 is MDHEN, CDR2 SYDVKM, per germline. CDR3 sequence: CASTTRLTYEQYF. In DNA form, the CDR3 reads TGTGCCAGCACAACGCGGCTAACCTACGAGCAGTACTTC.

CDR3 sequence reads: CASGPPGQTSGANVLTF. The CDR3 nucleotides are TGTGCCAGCGGGCCCCCGGGACAGACCTCTGGGGCCAACGTCCTGACTTTC. The chain combines TRBV21-1 with TRBJ2-6; the D call of TRBD1 is as the table states it, not checked on the DNA. TRBV21-1 is a recognized pseudogene. CDR3 length equals 17 residues.

This clone was detected a few times. This chain joins TRBV28 and TRBJ2-7; no definite D call. The CDR3 is 11 residues long. V lost 8 bases and J lost 3, with 8 bases in between. The germline V gene encodes CDR1 MDHEN and CDR2 SYDVKM. The CDR3 region has the DNA TGTGCCAGCCGGTCCCTCTACGAGCAGTACTTC. Amino acid sequence: CASRSLYEQYF. The full variable domain, rest sourced from reference TRBV28 and TRBJ2-7, is DVKVTQSSRYLVKRTGEKVFLECVQDMDHENMFWYRQDPGLGLRLIYFSYDVKMKEKGDIPEGYSVSREKKERFSLILESASTNQTSMYLCASRSLYEQYFGPGTRLTVT.

The J gene is TRBJ2-7, the V gene TRBV5-6, with D maybe TRBD2 (6 bases). This CDR3 region has 12 residues. Trimming left V 4 bases short and J 5 bases short, with 10 bases between. Germline V gene lookup returns CDR1 SGHDT and CDR2 YYEEEE. CDR3 DNA sequence: TGTGCCAGCAGCAGGGGACTGCACGAGCAGTACTTC. Its translation is CASSRGLHEQYF.

The genes are TRBV20-1 and TRBJ2-7; weak D call: TRBD2 (6 bases). The ends were cut back, 7 bases at V and 2 bases at J, with 9 bases in the middle. Germline CDR1 reads DFQATT; CDR2 reads SNEGSKA (reference sequence). The CDR3 is 11 residues long. CDR3 nucleotide sequence: TGCAGTGGGGACTTCGCCTACGAGCAGTACTTC. This codes for CSGDFAYEQYF.

The chain carries TRBV27 and TRBJ2-1; 8 nucleotides match TRBD2. The CDR3 sequence is 14 residues long. The J segment lost 4 bases and the V segment lost 11 bases, leaving 10 bases of the junction unmatched. Germline assignment: CDR1 MNHEY and CDR2 SMNVEV (reference sequence). CDR3 coding DNA: TGTGCCTCCCAGGGACTAGAATCATACAATGAGCAGTTCTTC. The encoded protein is CASQGLESYNEQFF.

The chain couples TRBV7-6 to TRBJ1-3; no clear D gene. Germline V gene lookup returns CDR1 SGHVS and CDR2 FNYEAQ. The length of the CDR3 is 18 residues. Trimming shortened V by 1 base and J by 0 bases, and 16 bases separated the two germline ends. This CDR3 reads CASSLGSADVYSGNTIYF. Written as DNA, the CDR3 is TGTGCCAGCAGCTTAGGGTCAGCGGACGTGTACTCTGGAAACACCATATATTTT.

This clone appeared once. This chain joins TRBV5-6 and TRBJ2-1, with 7 bases identical to TRBD1. Germline values: CDR1 SGHDT, CDR2 YYEEEE. CDR3 size: 13 residues. The V and J ends lost 6 bases and 4 bases, in that order; junction bases with no gene match: 4. The CDR3 spells CASNPTGYNEQFF. The CDR3 DNA reads as TGTGCCAGCAACCCGACAGGGTACAATGAGCAGTTCTTC.

This chain connects TRBV7-2 to TRBJ2-1; D gene unclear. From germline, CDR1 is SGHTA and CDR2 FQGNSA. The CDR3 totals 13 residues. Trimming stripped 3 bases from V and 5 bases from J, with 8 bases between. CDR3 protein: CASSLGRDNEQFF. The CDR3 bases are TGTGCCAGCAGCTTGGGTCGGGACAATGAGCAGTTCTTC.

The chain recombines TRBV5-4 with TRBJ2-1; D ambiguous. CDR3 length: 14 amino acids. Germline lookup yields CDR1 SGHNT and CDR2 YYREEE (reference sequence). V gave up 3 bases and J gave up 8 bases, with 15 bases separating them. The CDR3 sequence: CASSSSSLFDEQFF. CDR3 DNA sequence: TGTGCCAGCAGCTCCTCGTCCCTTTTCGATGAGCAGTTCTTC.

V usage is TRBV6-6 and J usage is TRBJ1-1; 9 bases are shared with TRBD1. J was trimmed by 5 bases and V by 5 bases; bases with no gene match: 6. Looked up from germline, CDR1 is MNHNY and CDR2 is SVGAGI (reference sequence). This CDR3 is 14 amino acids long. CDR3 protein: CASSPQGAGTEAFF. Written as DNA, the CDR3 is TGTGCCAGCAGTCCACAGGGGGCGGGTACTGAAGCTTTCTTT.

The chain couples TRBV2 to TRBJ1-5; possible D gene TRBD1, 6 bases. Germline lookup yields CDR1 SNHLY and CDR2 FYNNEI. V was clipped by 4 bases and J by 6 bases, with 7 bases between them. The CDR3 is 12 residues long. CDR3 bases: TGTGCCAGCAGTGCAGGGGTTCAGCCCCAGCATTTT. Its translation is CASSAGVQPQHF. The full variable domain, with the rest looked up from reference TRBV2 and TRBJ1-5, is EPEVTQTPSHQVTQMGQEVILRCVPISNHLYFYWYRQILGQKVEFLVSFYNNEISEKSEIFDDQFSVERPDGSNFTLKIRSTKLEDSAMYFCASSAGVQPQHFGDGTRLSIL.

The chain uses TRBV27 and TRBJ2-5; maybe TRBD1 (6 bases). This CDR3 has 15 amino acids. Germline V gene sequence: CDR1 MNHEY, CDR2 SMNVEV (reference sequence). The V and J ends lost 6 bases and 2 bases respectively, with 16 bases between them. As DNA, the CDR3 is TGTGCCAGCAGCCCCCGGACAGTTTCACAAGAGACCCAGTACTTC. This codes for CASSPRTVSQETQYF.

The rearrangement joins TRBV11-2 to TRBJ1-2; no reliable D call. V was clipped by 9 bases and J by 6 bases, with 14 bases between them. CDR3 length: 12 amino acids. CDR1 is SGHAT and CDR2 is FQNNGV in the germline V gene. CDR3 protein: CARNTFPDGYTF. CDR3 DNA: TGTGCCAGAAATACGTTTCCGGATGGCTACACCTTC.